This T cell receptor beta chain emerged from a study of blood T cells in healthy people across ages. Combining a sample-barcoded 5' primer with a J-beta primer mix, a second PCR ran for roughly 6 to 12 cycles. TCRdb re-called the 5' RACE reads with MiXCR, one entry per CDR3 protein. Seen here are about 640,000 distinct CDR3 sequences, around three fifths observed once, and the top ten hold 35% to 40%. The CDR3 runs to 16 residues. J gave up 2 bases and V 0 bases, and 3 bases lay outside the gene matches. Per germline, CDR1 SGHTA and CDR2 FQGNSA. The specimen was blood. The sequence was obtained from a man in his 60s in good health. The chain links TRBV7-2 to TRBJ2-1; 8 bases agree with TRBD2. In nucleotides, the CDR3 is TGTGCCAGCAGCTTAGCGCGGGGGGCCGCCTACAATGAGCAGTTCTTC. This translates into CASSLARGAAYNEQFF.